Listed below are T cell receptor beta chains from one sample, sequenced in a study of blood T cells in healthy people across ages. MiXCR, applied by TCRdb to the 5' RACE reads, yields one record per CDR3 protein. The table records 1.5 million to 2 million distinct CDR3 sequences, roughly 27% of them present only once. Specimen: blood. Receptor source: a woman between 25 and 40 years old in good health. The CDR3 runs from the conserved cysteine through the conserved F or W. D genes are given only for firm matches. Clone size is stated in some rows and not others, as once, few, many or a class when expanded.

. TRBJ2-7 TRBD2 TRBV19 CARHQDSGTSGRDSYEQYF TGTGCCAGACACCAGGATTCCGGGACTAGCGGGAGAGATTCCTACGAGCAGTACTTC
few TRBJ2-1 TRBD2 TRBV11-2 CASSLGLAVTYNEQFF TGTGCCAGCAGCTTAGGACTAGCGGTAACCTACAATGAGCAGTTCTTC
. TRBJ2-7 . TRBV3-1 CASSHAGEQYF TGTGCCAGCAGCCACGCAGGAGAGCAGTACTTC
. TRBJ1-1 TRBD1 TRBV27 CASSSQGQANTEAFF TGTGCCAGCAGTTCACAGGGACAGGCGAACACTGAAGCTTTCTTT
. TRBJ2-1 . TRBV18 CASSPAGLNNEQFF TGTGCCAGCTCACCTGCCGGACTGAACAATGAGCAGTTCTTC
few TRBJ1-1 . TRBV12-3/TRBV12-4 CASRHGRNEAFF TGTGCCAGCAGGCACGGAAGAAATGAAGCTTTCTTT
. TRBJ2-1 . TRBV7-3 CASSLTLSSYNGQFF TGTGCCAGCAGCTTAACGTTAAGCTCCTACAATGGGCAGTTCTTC
many TRBJ2-7 . TRBV10-3 CAISEAAGRPYEQYF TGTGCCATCAGTGAGGCGGCAGGGAGGCCCTACGAGCAGTACTTC
many TRBJ2-7 TRBD2 TRBV20-1 CSARGLGSGSLEQYF TGCAGTGCTAGAGGGCTAGGAAGCGGGAGCCTCGAGCAGTACTTC
. TRBJ2-3 TRBD1 TRBV11-1 CASSSARTGLGTDTQYF TGTGCCAGCAGCTCGGCTCGGACAGGGTTGGGGACAGATACGCAGTATTTT
many TRBJ2-4 . TRBV7-9 CASSLAPSEQYF TGTGCCAGCAGCTTAGCGCCGTCGGAGCAGTACTTC
. TRBJ1-1 . TRBV11-2 CASSLGLRGPEAFF TGTGCCAGCAGCTTAGGGCTCAGGGGACCTGAAGCTTTCTTT
many TRBJ2-4 . TRBV5-1 CASSLTEGRNIQYF TGCGCCAGCAGCTTAACAGAGGGGAGAAACATTCAGTACTTC
few TRBJ1-1 . TRBV9 CASSTGHLMNTEAFF TGTGCCAGCAGCACAGGACACCTCATGAACACTGAAGCTTTCTTT
few TRBJ2-7 TRBD2 TRBV4-3 CASSHKRAGASYGQYF TGCGCCAGCAGCCACAAGCGGGCGGGAGCCTCCTACGGGCAGTACTTC
many TRBJ2-1 . TRBV9 CASSVAGQNSYNEQFF TGTGCCAGCAGCGTAGCTGGGCAGAACTCCTACAATGAGCAGTTCTTC
. TRBJ2-7 . TRBV7-2 CASSPNRVPVEQYF TGTGCCAGCAGCCCCAATAGGGTTCCGGTCGAGCAGTACTTC
. TRBJ1-2 . TRBV15 CATSMTRTANYGYTF TGTGCCACCAGCATGACTAGGACAGCTAACTATGGCTACACCTTC
. TRBJ1-1 . TRBV20-1 CSTLGPKDTEAFF TGCAGTACTCTGGGCCCCAAAGACACTGAAGCTTTCTTT
. TRBJ1-6 . TRBV7-3 CASSLSQGISPLHF TGTGCCAGCAGCTTAAGTCAGGGAATTTCACCCCTCCACTTT
. TRBJ2-7 . TRBV5-1 CASSLEGREMGEQYF TGCGCCAGCAGCTTGGAAGGACGGGAGATGGGCGAGCAGTACTTC
. TRBJ2-4 TRBD2 TRBV2 CASSDRTSGGAFNIQYF TGTGCCAGCAGTGATAGGACTAGCGGGGGGGCCTTCAACATTCAGTACTTC
. TRBJ1-5 . TRBV6-1 CASSEGRTNQPQHF TGTGCCAGCAGTGAGGGACGAACAAATCAGCCCCAGCATTTT
. TRBJ1-2 TRBD1 TRBV28 CASRVAGGQNYGYTF TGTGCCAGCAGGGTTGCAGGGGGCCAAAACTATGGCTACACCTTC
. TRBJ2-1 TRBD2 TRBV6-4 CASSEGLAGGGSAHNEQFF TGTGCCAGCAGTGAGGGACTAGCGGGAGGAGGTAGCGCCCACAATGAGCAGTTCTTC
few TRBJ2-1 . TRBV12-3/TRBV12-4 CASSLVSKQFF TGTGCCAGCAGTTTAGTTAGTAAGCAGTTCTTC
few TRBJ1-5 . TRBV21-1 CASSAPGQGHQPQHF TGTGCCAGCAGTGCGCCGGGACAGGGGCATCAGCCCCAGCATTTT